This TCR beta chain was obtained from a study of T-cell memory formation after mild COVID-19. The overall study: Largely donor-specific sequence clusters came from a couple of donors.

The 5'RACE method, run with constant-segment primers, produced TCR alpha and TCR beta cDNA libraries (carrying sample barcodes and UMIs). In TCRdb, the 5' RACE reads were re-called with MiXCR into one record per CDR3 protein. The sample shows about 360,000 distinct CDR3 sequences, about 15% of them seen only once. The CDR3 sequence is 15 residues long. The ends lost 0 bases at V and 10 bases at J; junction bases unmatched: 10. The germline V gene encodes CDR1 LGHNA and CDR2 YSLEER. Study-level results: Chiefly within CM and EM were the contracting CD4+ clones; CD8+ ones were within EMRA. Clones that shrank (day 15 to 85) were balanced CD4/CD8, whereas later expanders leaned CD4+.

This clonotype turned up a few times. What it recognizes is unknown. V usage is TRBV4-3 and J usage is TRBJ2-3, with 7 nucleotides matching TRBD2. The sample was PBMCs or a T cell subset sorted from them (not recorded which). The sequence came from a man younger than 35 who had mild COVID-19 (a few samples of this study predate the infection). Cell type and time point are not known. CDR3 amino acids: CASSQDTSAATAQYF. The CDR3 DNA reads as TGCGCCAGCAGCCAAGATACTAGCGCAGCCACTGCGCAGTATTTT.